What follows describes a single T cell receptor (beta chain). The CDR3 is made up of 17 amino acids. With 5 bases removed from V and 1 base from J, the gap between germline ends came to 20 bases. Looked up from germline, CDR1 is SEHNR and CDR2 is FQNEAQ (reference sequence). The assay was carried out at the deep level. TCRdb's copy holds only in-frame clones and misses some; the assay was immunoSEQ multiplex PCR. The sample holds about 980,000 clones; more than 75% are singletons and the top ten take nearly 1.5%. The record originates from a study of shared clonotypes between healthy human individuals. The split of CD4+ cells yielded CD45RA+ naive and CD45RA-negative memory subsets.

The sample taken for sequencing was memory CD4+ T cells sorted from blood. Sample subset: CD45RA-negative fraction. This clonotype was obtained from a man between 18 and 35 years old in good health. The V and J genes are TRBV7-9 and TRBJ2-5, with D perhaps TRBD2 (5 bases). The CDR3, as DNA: TGTGCCAGCAGCCGATGGACTGGAACCCAAGTCCAAGAGACCCAGTACTTC. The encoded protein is CASSRWTGTQVQETQYF. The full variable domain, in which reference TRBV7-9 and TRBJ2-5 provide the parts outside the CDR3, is DTGVSQNPRHKITKRGQNVTFRCDPISEHNRLYWYRQTLGQGPEFLTYFQNEAQLEKSRLLSDRFSAERPKGSFSTLEIQRTEQGDSAMYLCASSRWTGTQVQETQYFGPGTRLLVL.